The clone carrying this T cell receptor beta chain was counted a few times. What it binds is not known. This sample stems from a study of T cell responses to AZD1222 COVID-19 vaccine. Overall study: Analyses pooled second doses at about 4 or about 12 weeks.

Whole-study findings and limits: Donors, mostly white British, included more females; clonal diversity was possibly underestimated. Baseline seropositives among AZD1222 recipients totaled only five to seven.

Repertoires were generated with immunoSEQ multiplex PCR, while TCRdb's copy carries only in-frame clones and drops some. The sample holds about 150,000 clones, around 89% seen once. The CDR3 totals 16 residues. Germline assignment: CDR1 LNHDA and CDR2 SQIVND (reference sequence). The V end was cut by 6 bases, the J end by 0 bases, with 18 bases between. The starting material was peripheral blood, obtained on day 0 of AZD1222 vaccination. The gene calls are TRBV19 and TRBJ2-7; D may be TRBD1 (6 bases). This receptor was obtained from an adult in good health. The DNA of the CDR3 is TGTGCCAGTAGCCCGATTATGGGGGACAACTCCTACGAGCAGTACTTC. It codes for CASSPIMGDNSYEQYF.